Listed below are T cell receptor beta chains from one sample, sequenced in a study of blood T cell repertoires in COVID-19. Clones were read by immunoSEQ multiplex PCR, and TCRdb kept only the in-frame ones, dropping some. Of fewer than 200,000 clones listed, around 90% are singletons. Specimen: peripheral blood. The origin of the receptors is a man aged 45-65 years with acute or convalescent COVID-19. The CDR3 runs from the conserved cysteine through the conserved F or W. Fields, in order: J gene, V gene, clone size, D gene, CDR3 protein, CDR3 DNA. D genes are given only for firm matches. A clone size is listed for some rows: how often the clone was seen (once, few, many), or a class if it is expanded.

J gene: TRBJ1-4
V gene: TRBV9
clone size: -
D gene: -
CDR3 protein: CASSVSGTNEKLFF
CDR3 DNA: TGTGCCAGCAGCGTGTCAGGTACTAATGAAAAACTGTTTTTT

J gene: TRBJ2-7
V gene: TRBV5-1
clone size: -
D gene: -
CDR3 protein: CASSFQGGSYEQYF
CDR3 DNA: TGCGCCAGCAGCTTTCAGGGTGGGTCCTACGAGCAGTACTTC

J gene: TRBJ1-1
V gene: TRBV19
clone size: -
D gene: -
CDR3 protein: CASSITGDAEAFF
CDR3 DNA: TGTGCCAGTAGTATTACGGGTGACGCTGAAGCTTTCTTT

J gene: TRBJ2-2
V gene: TRBV19
clone size: once
D gene: TRBD2
CDR3 protein: CASSRWRLAGVSSNTGELFF
CDR3 DNA: TGTGCCAGTAGCCGGTGGAGACTAGCGGGGGTGTCCTCGAACACCGGGGAGCTGTTTTTT

J gene: TRBJ1-1
V gene: TRBV7-2
clone size: few
D gene: -
CDR3 protein: CASSPQGLEAFF
CDR3 DNA: TGTGCCAGCAGCCCCCAGGGCCTTGAAGCTTTCTTT

J gene: TRBJ1-3
V gene: TRBV5-7
clone size: -
D gene: -
CDR3 protein: CASSLSPMEGNTIYF
CDR3 DNA: TGTGCCAGCAGCTTGAGCCCGATGGAGGGAAACACCATATATTTT

J gene: TRBJ2-3
V gene: TRBV19
clone size: -
D gene: TRBD1
CDR3 protein: CASSSLQGAGSTDTQYF
CDR3 DNA: TGTGCCAGTAGTTCATTACAGGGGGCAGGGAGCACAGATACGCAGTATTTT

J gene: TRBJ1-2
V gene: TRBV7-9
clone size: -
D gene: -
CDR3 protein: CASSSRTEINYGYTF
CDR3 DNA: TGTGCCAGCAGCTCTCGGACAGAGATAAACTATGGCTACACCTTC

J gene: TRBJ2-5
V gene: TRBV7-2
clone size: -
D gene: -
CDR3 protein: CASSPQTGQETQYF
CDR3 DNA: TGTGCCAGCAGCCCGCAGACGGGCCAAGAGACCCAGTACTTC

J gene: TRBJ1-5
V gene: TRBV18
clone size: -
D gene: TRBD1
CDR3 protein: CASSPFSRDSHQPQHF
CDR3 DNA: TGTGCCAGCTCACCATTTAGTCGGGACAGCCATCAGCCCCAGCATTTT

J gene: TRBJ1-4
V gene: TRBV7-2
clone size: -
D gene: -
CDR3 protein: CASRFARDEKLFF
CDR3 DNA: TGTGCCAGCAGATTCGCGCGGGATGAAAAACTGTTTTTT

J gene: TRBJ2-2
V gene: TRBV13
clone size: -
D gene: TRBD1
CDR3 protein: CASSSPRPTGKNTGELFF
CDR3 DNA: TGTGCCAGCAGCTCCCCCCGCCCGACAGGGAAGAACACCGGGGAGCTGTTTTTT

J gene: TRBJ2-7
V gene: TRBV7-2
clone size: -
D gene: TRBD1
CDR3 protein: CASSFGDRGYEQYF
CDR3 DNA: TGTGCCAGCAGCTTTGGGGACAGGGGTTACGAGCAGTACTTC

J gene: TRBJ2-1
V gene: TRBV19
clone size: -
D gene: -
CDR3 protein: CASRRDSGTYNEQFF
CDR3 DNA: TGTGCCAGTAGGCGGGATAGCGGTACCTACAATGAGCAGTTCTTC

J gene: TRBJ2-5
V gene: TRBV2
clone size: -
D gene: -
CDR3 protein: CASKAGSVRQETQYF
CDR3 DNA: TGTGCCAGCAAGGCCGGGTCCGTCCGTCAAGAGACCCAGTACTTC

J gene: TRBJ1-1
V gene: TRBV5-1
clone size: -
D gene: TRBD1
CDR3 protein: CASSSDRVRLNTEAFF
CDR3 DNA: TGCGCCAGCAGCTCGGACAGGGTACGTCTAAACACTGAAGCTTTCTTT

J gene: TRBJ2-7
V gene: TRBV6-5
clone size: -
D gene: -
CDR3 protein: CASRADVQGTYEQYF
CDR3 DNA: TGTGCCAGCAGGGCCGATGTTCAGGGGACCTACGAGCAGTACTTC

J gene: TRBJ1-5
V gene: TRBV10-3
clone size: -
D gene: TRBD1
CDR3 protein: CAIKGDRDNQPQHF
CDR3 DNA: TGTGCCATCAAGGGGGACAGGGACAATCAGCCCCAGCATTTT

J gene: TRBJ2-3
V gene: TRBV5-4
clone size: -
D gene: -
CDR3 protein: CASAMQAGTDTQYF
CDR3 DNA: TGTGCCAGCGCCATGCAGGCTGGCACAGATACGCAGTATTTT

J gene: TRBJ1-5
V gene: TRBV2
clone size: -
D gene: -
CDR3 protein: CASRPMGAGGSNQPQHF
CDR3 DNA: TGTGCCAGCAGACCCATGGGGGCAGGCGGCAGCAATCAGCCCCAGCATTTT

J gene: TRBJ2-1
V gene: TRBV27
clone size: -
D gene: TRBD2
CDR3 protein: CASKREPGYNEQFF
CDR3 DNA: TGTGCCAGCAAGCGGGAGCCGGGCTACAATGAGCAGTTCTTC

J gene: TRBJ1-2
V gene: TRBV7-3
clone size: -
D gene: -
CDR3 protein: CASSLTGGVGYTF
CDR3 DNA: TGTGCCAGCAGCCTAACCGGGGGGGTCGGCTACACCTTC

J gene: TRBJ1-3
V gene: TRBV20-1
clone size: -
D gene: -
CDR3 protein: CSASQNGNTIYF
CDR3 DNA: TGCAGTGCTAGTCAGAACGGAAACACCATATATTTT

J gene: TRBJ2-7
V gene: TRBV18
clone size: -
D gene: -
CDR3 protein: CASSPATGSDEQYF
CDR3 DNA: TGTGCCAGCTCACCAGCCACAGGGAGCGACGAGCAGTACTTC

J gene: TRBJ2-5
V gene: TRBV7-2
clone size: -
D gene: TRBD2
CDR3 protein: CASSPAGGRRTQYF
CDR3 DNA: TGTGCCAGCAGCCCAGCGGGGGGGCGGCGGACCCAGTACTTC

J gene: TRBJ1-2
V gene: TRBV9
clone size: -
D gene: -
CDR3 protein: CASSALNRVASNYGYTF
CDR3 DNA: TGTGCCAGCAGTGCTCTTAACAGGGTTGCTTCTAACTATGGCTACACCTTC

J gene: TRBJ2-7
V gene: TRBV29-1
clone size: -
D gene: -
CDR3 protein: CSVQVILSYEQYF
CDR3 DNA: TGCAGCGTACAGGTTATCCTCTCCTACGAGCAGTACTTC